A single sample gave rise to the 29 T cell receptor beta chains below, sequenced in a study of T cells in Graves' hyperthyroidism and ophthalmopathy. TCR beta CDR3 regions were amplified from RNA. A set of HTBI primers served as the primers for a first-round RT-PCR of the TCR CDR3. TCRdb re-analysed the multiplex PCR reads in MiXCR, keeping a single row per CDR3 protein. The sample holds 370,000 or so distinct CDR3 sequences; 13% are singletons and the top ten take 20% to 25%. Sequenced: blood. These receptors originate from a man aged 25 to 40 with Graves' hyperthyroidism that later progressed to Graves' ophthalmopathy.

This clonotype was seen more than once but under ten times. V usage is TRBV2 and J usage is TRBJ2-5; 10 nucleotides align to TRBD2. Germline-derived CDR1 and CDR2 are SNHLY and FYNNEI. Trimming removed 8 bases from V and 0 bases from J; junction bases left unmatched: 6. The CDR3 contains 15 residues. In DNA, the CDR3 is TGTGCCAGCCCTCCGGGACTAGCGCACCAAGAGACCCAGTACTTC. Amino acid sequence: CASPPGLAHQETQYF. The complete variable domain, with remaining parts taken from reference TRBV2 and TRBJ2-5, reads EPEVTQTPSHQVTQMGQEVILRCVPISNHLYFYWYRQILGQKVEFLVSFYNNEISEKSEIFDDQFSVERPDGSNFTLKIRSTKLEDSAMYFCASPPGLAHQETQYFGPGTRLLVL.

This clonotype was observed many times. The CDR3 DNA reads as TGTGCCAGCAGTGAACATAGCAATCAGCCCCAGCATTTT. Translation gives CASSEHSNQPQHF. The rearrangement links TRBV6-1 to TRBJ1-5; D gene unclear. The germline V and J ends were trimmed by 2 bases and 0 bases, with 2 bases remaining between them. This CDR3 is 13 amino acids long. Germline CDR1 and CDR2: MNHNS and SASEGT.

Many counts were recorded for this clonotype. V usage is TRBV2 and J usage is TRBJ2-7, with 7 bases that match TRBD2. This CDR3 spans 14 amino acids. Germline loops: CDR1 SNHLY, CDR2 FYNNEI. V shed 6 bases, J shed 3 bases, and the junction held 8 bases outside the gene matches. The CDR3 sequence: CASSAGLVGYEQYF. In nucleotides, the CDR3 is TGTGCCAGCAGCGCAGGACTAGTCGGCTACGAGCAGTACTTC. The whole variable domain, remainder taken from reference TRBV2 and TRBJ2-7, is EPEVTQTPSHQVTQMGQEVILRCVPISNHLYFYWYRQILGQKVEFLVSFYNNEISEKSEIFDDQFSVERPDGSNFTLKIRSTKLEDSAMYFCASSAGLVGYEQYFGPGTRLTVT.

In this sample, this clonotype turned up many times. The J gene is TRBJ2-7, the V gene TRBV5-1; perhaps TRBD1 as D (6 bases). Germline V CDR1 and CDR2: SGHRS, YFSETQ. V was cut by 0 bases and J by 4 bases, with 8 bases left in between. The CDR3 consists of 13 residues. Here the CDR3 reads CASSLEGVYEQYF. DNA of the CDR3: TGCGCCAGCAGCTTGGAGGGGGTTTACGAGCAGTACTTC. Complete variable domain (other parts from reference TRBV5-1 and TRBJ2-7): KAGVTQTPRYLIKTRGQQVTLSCSPISGHRSVSWYQQTPGQGLQFLFEYFSETQRNKGNFPGRFSGRQFSNSRSEMNVSTLELGDSALYLCASSLEGVYEQYFGPGTRLTVT.

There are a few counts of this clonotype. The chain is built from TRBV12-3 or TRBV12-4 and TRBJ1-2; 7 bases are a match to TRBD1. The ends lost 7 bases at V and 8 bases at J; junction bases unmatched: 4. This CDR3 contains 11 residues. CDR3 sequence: CASNHRGGYTF. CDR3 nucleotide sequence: TGTGCCAGCAACCACAGGGGCGGCTACACCTTC.

CDR3 nucleotide sequence: TGTGCCAGCAGTTACGAACAGGGGTTCGGGGAGCTGTTTTTT. This translates into CASSYEQGFGELFF. The chain links TRBV6-9 to TRBJ2-2; TRBD1 matches 7 bases. V was clipped by 3 bases and J by 7 bases; unmatched bases: 5. The CDR3 consists of 14 residues. Per germline, CDR1 MNHGY and CDR2 SVAAGI.

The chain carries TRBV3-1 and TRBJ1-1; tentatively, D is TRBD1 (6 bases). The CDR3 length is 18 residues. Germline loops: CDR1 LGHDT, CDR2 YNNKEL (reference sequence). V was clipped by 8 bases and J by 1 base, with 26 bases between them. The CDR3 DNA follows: TGTGCCAGCTCACTGGGACAATTCCGATGGGGGGCGAACACTGAAGCTTTCTTT. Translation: CASSLGQFRWGANTEAFF.

This CDR3 is CASSYSPWTYEQYF. CDR3 sequence (DNA): TGTGCCAGCAGTTACTCTCCTTGGACCTACGAGCAGTACTTC. V gene TRBV6-5 combines with J gene TRBJ2-7, with D hard to call. V was cut by 0 bases and J by 2 bases, with 8 bases left in between. Germline V gene data show CDR1 as MNHEY and CDR2 as SVGAGI. The CDR3 has 14 residues.

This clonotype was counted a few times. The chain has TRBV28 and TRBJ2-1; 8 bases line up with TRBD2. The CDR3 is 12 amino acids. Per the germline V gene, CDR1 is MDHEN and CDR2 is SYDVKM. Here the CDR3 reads CVSGGAYNEQFF. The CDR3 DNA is TGTGTTTCGGGGGGGGCTTACAATGAGCAGTTCTTC.

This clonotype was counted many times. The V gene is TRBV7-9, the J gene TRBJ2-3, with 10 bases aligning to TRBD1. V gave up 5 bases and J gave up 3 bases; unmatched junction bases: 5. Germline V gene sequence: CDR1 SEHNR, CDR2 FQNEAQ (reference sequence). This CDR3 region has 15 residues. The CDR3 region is CASSVGTGETDTQYF. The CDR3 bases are TGTGCCAGCAGCGTCGGGACAGGGGAAACAGATACGCAGTATTTT.

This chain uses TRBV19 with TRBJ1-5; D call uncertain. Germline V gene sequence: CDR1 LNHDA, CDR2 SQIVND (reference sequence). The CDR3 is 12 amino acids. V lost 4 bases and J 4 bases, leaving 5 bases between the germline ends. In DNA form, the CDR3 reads TGTGCCAGTAGTACCGAGAATCAGCCCCAGCATTTT. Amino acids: CASSTENQPQHF.

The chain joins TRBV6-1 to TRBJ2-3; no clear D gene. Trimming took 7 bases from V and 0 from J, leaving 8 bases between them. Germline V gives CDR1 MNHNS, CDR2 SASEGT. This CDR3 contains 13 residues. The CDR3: CASTPTSTDTQYF. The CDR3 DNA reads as TGTGCCAGCACCCCCACTAGCACAGATACGCAGTATTTT.

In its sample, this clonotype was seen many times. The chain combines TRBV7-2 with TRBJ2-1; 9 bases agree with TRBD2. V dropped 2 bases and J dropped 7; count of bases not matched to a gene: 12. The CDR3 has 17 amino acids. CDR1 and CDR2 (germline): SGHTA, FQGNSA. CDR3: CASSLWSAGGPGNEQFF. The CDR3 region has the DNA TGTGCCAGCAGCTTATGGTCGGCGGGGGGGCCAGGGAATGAGCAGTTCTTC.

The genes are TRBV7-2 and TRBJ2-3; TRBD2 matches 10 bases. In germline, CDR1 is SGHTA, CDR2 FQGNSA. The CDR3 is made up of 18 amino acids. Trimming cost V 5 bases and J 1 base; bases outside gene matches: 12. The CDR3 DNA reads TGTGCCAGCAGCCCCGGAAAGCGGGGGGGCCTAGGCACAGATACGCAGTATTTT. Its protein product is CASSPGKRGGLGTDTQYF. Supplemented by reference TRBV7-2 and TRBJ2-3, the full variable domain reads GAGVSQSPSNKVTEKGKDVELRCDPISGHTALYWYRQSLGQGLEFLIYFQGNSAPDKSGLPSDRFSAERTGGSVSTLTIQRTQQEDSAVYLCASSPGKRGGLGTDTQYFGPGTRLTVL.

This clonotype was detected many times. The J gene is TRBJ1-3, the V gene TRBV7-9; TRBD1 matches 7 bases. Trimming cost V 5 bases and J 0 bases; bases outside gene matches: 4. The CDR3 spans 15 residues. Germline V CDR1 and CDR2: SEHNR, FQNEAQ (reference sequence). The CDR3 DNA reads TGTGCCAGCAGCCCGGGACAGAACTCTGGAAACACCATATATTTT. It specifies CASSPGQNSGNTIYF.

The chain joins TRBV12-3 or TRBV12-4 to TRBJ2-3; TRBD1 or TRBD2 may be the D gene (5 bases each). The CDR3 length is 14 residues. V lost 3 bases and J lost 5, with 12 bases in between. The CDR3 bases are TGTGCCAGCAGTTTTGGGCAGGGAGTAGATACGCAGTATTTT. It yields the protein CASSFGQGVDTQYF.

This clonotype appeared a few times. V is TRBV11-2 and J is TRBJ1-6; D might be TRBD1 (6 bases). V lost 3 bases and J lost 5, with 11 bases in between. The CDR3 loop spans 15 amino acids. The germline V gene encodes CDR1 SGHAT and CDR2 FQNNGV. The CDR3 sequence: CASSFSGENNSPLHF. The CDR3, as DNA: TGTGCCAGCAGCTTCTCAGGGGAAAATAATTCACCCCTCCACTTT.

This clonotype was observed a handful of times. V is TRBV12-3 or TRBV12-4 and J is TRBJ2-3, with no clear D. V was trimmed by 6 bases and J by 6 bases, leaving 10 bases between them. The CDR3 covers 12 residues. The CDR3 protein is CASRSYVDTQYF. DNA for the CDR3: TGTGCCAGCAGATCATACGTGGATACGCAGTATTTT.

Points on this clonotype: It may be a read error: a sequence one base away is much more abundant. Here the CDR3 reads CASSLVGHEQYF. CDR3 DNA: TGTGCCAGCAGCTTAGTCGGACACGAGCAGTACTTC. The chain has TRBV7-8 and TRBJ2-7, with D uncertain. V dropped 1 base and J dropped 5 bases, with 6 bases sitting between them. From germline, CDR1 is SGHVS and CDR2 FQNEAQ. The CDR3 runs to 12 residues.

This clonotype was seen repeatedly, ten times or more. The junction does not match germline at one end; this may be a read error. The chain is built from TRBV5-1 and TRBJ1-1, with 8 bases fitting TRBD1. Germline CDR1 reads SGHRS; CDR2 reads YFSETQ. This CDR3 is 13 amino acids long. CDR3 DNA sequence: TGTGCCAGCAGGGGACAGGTGAACACTGAAGCTTTCTTT. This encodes CASRGQVNTEAFF.

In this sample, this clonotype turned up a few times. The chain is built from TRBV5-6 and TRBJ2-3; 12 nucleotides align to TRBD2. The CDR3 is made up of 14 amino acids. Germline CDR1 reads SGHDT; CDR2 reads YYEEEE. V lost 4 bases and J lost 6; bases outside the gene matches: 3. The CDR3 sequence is CASSPTSGGDTQYF. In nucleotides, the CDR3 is TGTGCCAGCAGCCCAACTAGCGGGGGGGATACGCAGTATTTT.

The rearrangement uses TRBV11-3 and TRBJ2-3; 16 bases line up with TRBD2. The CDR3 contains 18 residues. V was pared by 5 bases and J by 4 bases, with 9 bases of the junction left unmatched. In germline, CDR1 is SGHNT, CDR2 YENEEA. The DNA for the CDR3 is TGTGCCAGCAGCCCGGGACTAGCGGGGGGGCCCGTGGCAGATACGCAGTATTTT. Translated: CASSPGLAGGPVADTQYF.

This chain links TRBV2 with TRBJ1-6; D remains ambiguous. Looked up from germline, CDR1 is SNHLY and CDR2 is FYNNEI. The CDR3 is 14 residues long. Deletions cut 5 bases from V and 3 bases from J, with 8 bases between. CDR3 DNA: TGTGCCAGCAGTACGGCCCTCTATAATTCACCCCTCCACTTT. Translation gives CASSTALYNSPLHF.

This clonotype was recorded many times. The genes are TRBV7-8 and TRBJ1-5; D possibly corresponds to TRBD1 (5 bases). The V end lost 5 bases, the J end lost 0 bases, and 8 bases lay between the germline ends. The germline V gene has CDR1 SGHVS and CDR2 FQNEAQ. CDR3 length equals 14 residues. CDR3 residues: CASSLTVSNQPQHF. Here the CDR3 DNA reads TGTGCCAGCAGCCTGACAGTTAGCAATCAGCCCCAGCATTTT. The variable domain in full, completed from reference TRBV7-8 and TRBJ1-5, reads GAGVSQSPRYKVAKRGQDVALRCDPISGHVSLFWYQQALGQGPEFLTYFQNEAQLDKSGLPSDRFFAERPEGSVSTLKIQRTQQEDSAVYLCASSLTVSNQPQHFGDGTRLSIL.

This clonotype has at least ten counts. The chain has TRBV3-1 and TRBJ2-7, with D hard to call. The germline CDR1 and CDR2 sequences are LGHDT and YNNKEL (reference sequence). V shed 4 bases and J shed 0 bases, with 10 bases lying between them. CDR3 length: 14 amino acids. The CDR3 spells CASSPDVSSYEQYF. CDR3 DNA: TGTGCCAGCAGCCCGGACGTAAGCTCCTACGAGCAGTACTTC.

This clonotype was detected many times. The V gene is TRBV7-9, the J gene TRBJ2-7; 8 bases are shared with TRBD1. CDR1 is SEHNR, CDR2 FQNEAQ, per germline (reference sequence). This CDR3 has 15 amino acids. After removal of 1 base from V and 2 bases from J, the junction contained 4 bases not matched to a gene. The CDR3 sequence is CASSLGQGPPYEQYF. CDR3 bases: TGTGCCAGCAGCTTAGGACAGGGGCCCCCCTACGAGCAGTACTTC.

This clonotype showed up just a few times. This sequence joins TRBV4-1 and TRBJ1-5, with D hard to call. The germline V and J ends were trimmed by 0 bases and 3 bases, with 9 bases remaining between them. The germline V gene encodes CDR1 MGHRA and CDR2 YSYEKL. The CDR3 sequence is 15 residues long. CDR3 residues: CASSQDARFNQPQHF. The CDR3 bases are TGCGCCAGCAGCCAAGATGCGCGGTTCAATCAGCCCCAGCATTTT.

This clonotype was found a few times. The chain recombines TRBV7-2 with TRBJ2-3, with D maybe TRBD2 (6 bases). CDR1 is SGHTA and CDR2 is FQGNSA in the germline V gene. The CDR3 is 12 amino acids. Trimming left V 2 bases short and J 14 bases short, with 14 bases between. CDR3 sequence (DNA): TGTGCCAGCAGCTTATCCGGGACTTTGGGGTATTTT. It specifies CASSLSGTLGYF.

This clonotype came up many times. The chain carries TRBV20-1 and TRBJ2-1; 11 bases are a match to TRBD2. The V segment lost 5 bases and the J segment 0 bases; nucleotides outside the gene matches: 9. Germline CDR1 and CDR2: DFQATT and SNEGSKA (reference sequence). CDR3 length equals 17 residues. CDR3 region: CSAQSVAGGSSYNEQFF. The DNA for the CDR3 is TGCAGTGCTCAAAGCGTAGCGGGGGGGAGCTCCTACAATGAGCAGTTCTTC.